This is a list of T cell receptor beta chains from one sample in a study of cytomegalovirus exposure and HLA in healthy donors. Method: immunoSEQ multiplex PCR; TCRdb's copy keeps in-frame clones and lacks some. The sample lists roughly 190,000 clones, roughly 74% occurring once. Material for sequencing was PBMCs. These TCRs come from a woman in her twenties or thirties in good health and CMV-seronegative. Both conserved end residues are part of each CDR3. Fields, in order: D gene, J gene, clone size, V gene, CDR3 protein, CDR3 DNA. D genes are given only for firm matches. Clone size is stated in some rows and not others, as once, few, many or a class when expanded.

D gene: .
J gene: TRBJ2-3
clone size: .
V gene: TRBV6-4
CDR3 protein: CASSDSNQGGTDTQYF
CDR3 DNA: TGTGCCAGCAGTGACTCAAATCAAGGGGGCACAGATACGCAGTATTTT

D gene: TRBD2
J gene: TRBJ2-7
clone size: .
V gene: TRBV11-2
CDR3 protein: CASSFSGSGNYEQYF
CDR3 DNA: TGTGCCAGCAGCTTCAGCGGGAGCGGAAACTACGAGCAGTACTTC

D gene: .
J gene: TRBJ1-2
clone size: .
V gene: TRBV6-1
CDR3 protein: CASSEARGPYGYTF
CDR3 DNA: TGTGCCAGCAGTGAAGCGCGGGGGCCCTATGGCTACACCTTC

D gene: .
J gene: TRBJ1-2
clone size: .
V gene: TRBV5-4
CDR3 protein: CASSQRRGGYTF
CDR3 DNA: TGTGCCAGCAGCCAGCGGAGGGGAGGCTACACCTTC

D gene: TRBD1
J gene: TRBJ1-4
clone size: .
V gene: TRBV7-8
CDR3 protein: CASSSDRGLATNEKLFF
CDR3 DNA: TGTGCCAGCAGCTCTGACAGGGGGCTTGCAACTAATGAAAAACTGTTTTTT

D gene: TRBD2
J gene: TRBJ2-3
clone size: .
V gene: TRBV30
CDR3 protein: CAWSGGRVTDTQYF
CDR3 DNA: TGTGCCTGGAGTGGCGGGAGGGTCACAGATACGCAGTATTTT

D gene: .
J gene: TRBJ1-2
clone size: once
V gene: TRBV7-3
CDR3 protein: CASSPAGTSGGVSPQGGYTF
CDR3 DNA: TGTGCCAGCAGCCCCGCCGGGACTAGCGGGGGGGTAAGCCCACAGGGTGGCTACACCTTC

D gene: TRBD1
J gene: TRBJ1-5
clone size: .
V gene: TRBV19
CDR3 protein: CASSMDRGLQPQHF
CDR3 DNA: TGTGCCAGTAGTATGGACAGGGGGTTGCAGCCCCAGCATTTT

D gene: .
J gene: TRBJ2-2
clone size: .
V gene: TRBV27
CDR3 protein: CASSFMPTRELFF
CDR3 DNA: TGTGCCAGCAGTTTTATGCCAACACGGGAGCTGTTTTTT

D gene: .
J gene: TRBJ1-2
clone size: .
V gene: TRBV6-6
CDR3 protein: CASVTGINYGYTF
CDR3 DNA: TGTGCCTCTGTAACAGGGATAAACTATGGCTACACCTTC

D gene: .
J gene: TRBJ1-1
clone size: .
V gene: TRBV6-1
CDR3 protein: CASRVTETLNTEAFF
CDR3 DNA: TGTGCCAGCAGGGTAACAGAGACCCTTAACACTGAAGCTTTCTTT

D gene: .
J gene: TRBJ2-3
clone size: .
V gene: TRBV11-2
CDR3 protein: CASSSLLTQYF
CDR3 DNA: TGTGCCAGCAGCTCGTTGTTGACGCAGTATTTT